Shown below are 23 T cell receptor beta chains from a single sample sequenced in a study of CD8 T cells in Susac syndrome. Random hexamers served to reverse transcribe about 0.45 to 1 ug RNA. TCRdb reprocessed the immunoSEQ multiplex PCR reads via MiXCR and lists one record per CDR3 protein. In the table there are over 150,000 distinct CDR3 sequences, approximately 95% of which are singletons. The sample taken for sequencing was CD4+ T cells from PBMCs. These receptors all come from a human donor with Susac syndrome.

The chain is built from TRBV7-8 and TRBJ1-5; TRBD1 matches 7 bases. CDR3 length: 18 residues. After removal of 0 bases from V and 5 bases from J, the junction contained 13 bases not matched to a gene. The germline CDR1 and CDR2 sequences are SGHVS and FQNEAQ. The CDR3 sequence is CASSLADRRQGLHQPQHF. CDR3 sequence (DNA): TGTGCCAGCAGCTTAGCGGACAGGAGACAGGGACTTCATCAGCCCCAGCATTTT.

There are a few counts of this clonotype. The chain employs TRBV9 and TRBJ1-1; the D is unclear. Trimming took off 0 bases at V and 2 bases at J, with 5 bases between the two ends. Germline V gene lookup returns CDR1 SGDLS and CDR2 YYNGEE. The CDR3 covers 13 residues. The CDR3 spells CASSVDGNTEAFF. The CDR3 coding sequence is TGTGCCAGCAGCGTAGATGGTAACACTGAAGCTTTCTTT.

The V call is TRBV9, the J call TRBJ1-5; TRBD1 aligns across 7 bases. The ends lost 4 bases at V and 5 bases at J; junction bases unmatched: 9. Germline-derived CDR1 and CDR2 are SGDLS and YYNGEE. This CDR3 region has 15 residues. Here the CDR3 DNA reads TGTGCCAGCAGCCCCGGGGGGACAGACCATCAGCCCCAGCATTTT. This encodes CASSPGGTDHQPQHF.

The V and J genes are TRBV6-2 or TRBV6-3 and TRBJ1-3; tentatively, D is TRBD1 (5 bases). Germline-derived CDR1 and CDR2 are MNHEY and SVGEGT. Trimming left V 6 bases short and J 7 bases short, with 22 bases between. This CDR3 comprises 16 residues. The CDR3 nucleotides read TGTGCCAGCAGCCTACAGGACCCAGGGAATCTGAACACCATATATTTT. It is translated as CASSLQDPGNLNTIYF.

The V gene is TRBV3-1, the J gene TRBJ1-2; D might be TRBD1 (6 bases). Germline V CDR1 and CDR2: LGHDT, YNNKEL (reference sequence). The CDR3 runs to 13 residues. V was cut by 8 bases and J by 6 bases, with 16 bases left in between. This CDR3 reads CASRTGTFDGYTF. The CDR3 DNA is TGTGCCAGCCGAACCGGGACATTCGATGGCTACACCTTC.

The chain is built from TRBV29-1 and TRBJ1-1; D is unclear. From germline, CDR1 is SQVTM and CDR2 ANQGSEA. V was clipped by 3 bases and J by 3 bases, with 8 bases between them. This CDR3 has 12 residues. CDR3 DNA: TGCAGCGTTGACGCGACACACACTGAAGCTTTCTTT. This codes for CSVDATHTEAFF.

The rearrangement joins TRBV20-1 to TRBJ2-6, with D possibly TRBD1 on 5 matching bases. Trimming took 6 bases from V and 0 from J, leaving 12 bases between them. The germline gives CDR1 DFQATT, CDR2 SNEGSKA (reference sequence). This CDR3 has 15 amino acids. CDR3: CSAPVRVSGANVLTF. The DNA for the CDR3 is TGCAGTGCCCCTGTCAGGGTCTCTGGGGCCAACGTCCTGACTTTC.

The chain couples TRBV29-1 to TRBJ2-3; 8 positions match TRBD2. Germline V gives CDR1 SQVTM, CDR2 ANQGSEA. The V gene end was trimmed by 6 bases and the J gene end by 2 bases; junction bases not matched to a gene: 16. The CDR3 totals 17 residues. CDR3 amino acids: CSVGGAASGQFTDTQYF. The CDR3 DNA reads TGCAGCGTCGGGGGGGCGGCTAGCGGTCAGTTCACAGATACGCAGTATTTT.

About this clonotype itself: One junction end does not reproduce the germline sequence, and a read error may be involved. This chain connects TRBV12-3 or TRBV12-4 to TRBJ2-7; a weak D match, TRBD2 (5 bases). CDR3 length equals 14 residues. CDR3 region: CASSLAPSFYEQYF. The CDR3 DNA follows: TGTGCCAGCAGTCTAGCCCCGAGCTTCTACGAGCAGTACTTC.

The rearrangement uses TRBV20-1 and TRBJ2-7, with D perhaps matching TRBD2 (6 bases). The CDR3 has 14 amino acids. V dropped 3 bases and J dropped 5 bases, with 17 bases sitting between them. CDR1 is DFQATT, CDR2 SNEGSKA, per germline (reference sequence). This CDR3 is CSASLGGTLHEQYF. The CDR3 nucleotides read TGCAGTGCTAGCCTCGGCGGGACGTTGCACGAGCAGTACTTC.

This clonotype has just one count. The rearrangement joins TRBV9 to TRBJ1-2; 7 bases agree with TRBD1. Per germline, CDR1 SGDLS and CDR2 YYNGEE. The junction had 2 bases not matched to a gene; V was cut back by 6 bases and J by 0 bases. CDR3 length: 13 residues. Here the CDR3 DNA reads TGTGCCAGCACCAGGGGGGCTAACTATGGCTACACCTTC. Encoded protein: CASTRGANYGYTF.

The rearrangement uses TRBV3-1 and TRBJ2-7, with D possibly matching TRBD2 (5 bases). The CDR3 totals 13 residues. V gave up 2 bases and J gave up 3 bases, with 8 bases separating them. Germline CDR1 is LGHDT and CDR2 is YNNKEL (reference sequence). The CDR3 sequence: CASSQRRNYEQYF. The CDR3 DNA reads as TGTGCCAGCAGCCAACGGAGGAACTACGAGCAGTACTTC.

J is TRBJ2-7 and V is TRBV18; 8 nucleotides align to TRBD1. This CDR3 is 13 amino acids long. J lost 3 bases, V lost 6 bases, and 4 bases had no gene match. Looked up from germline, CDR1 is KGHSH and CDR2 is LQKENI. The CDR3 DNA is TGTGCCAGCTCGCGGACAGGGATCTACGAGCAGTACTTC. As protein: CASSRTGIYEQYF. Filled out from reference TRBV18 and TRBJ2-7, the complete variable domain reads NAGVMQNPRHLVRRRGQEARLRCSPMKGHSHVYWYRQLPEEGLKFMVYLQKENIIDESGMPKERFSAEFPKEGPSILRIQQVVRGDSAAYFCASSRTGIYEQYFGPGTRLTVT.

CDR3 nucleotides: TGTGCCACCAGTGATGCGGGGGGCCCTGGAGATACGCAGTATTTT. Its protein product is CATSDAGGPGDTQYF. The chain links TRBV24-1 to TRBJ2-3; 8 positions match TRBD2. V shed 3 bases, J shed 5 bases, and the junction held 6 bases outside the gene matches. Germline loops: CDR1 KGHDR, CDR2 SFDVKD. This CDR3 spans 15 amino acids.

This rearrangement joins TRBV2 to TRBJ2-1; maybe TRBD2 (6 bases). Germline CDR1 SNHLY, CDR2 FYNNEI. This CDR3 region has 16 residues. Trimming took off 1 base at V and 4 bases at J, with 14 bases between the two ends. The CDR3 spells CASSEEARGYYNEQFF. CDR3 nucleotides: TGTGCCAGCAGTGAAGAGGCGCGGGGATATTACAATGAGCAGTTCTTC.

This sequence joins TRBV7-3 and TRBJ1-6, with unresolved D. Per germline, CDR1 SGHTA and CDR2 FQGTGA. V lost 5 bases to trimming and J lost 7 bases, with 12 bases between them. There are 14 residues in the CDR3. This chain's CDR3 is CASSQGVWNSPLHF. CDR3 bases: TGTGCCAGCAGCCAAGGCGTATGGAATTCACCCCTCCACTTT.

The chain recombines TRBV27 with TRBJ2-7; D unclear. V lost 0 bases and J lost 4, with 7 bases in between. The germline gives CDR1 MNHEY, CDR2 SMNVEV (reference sequence). This CDR3 is built from 13 residues. The CDR3 loop reads CASSLSRSYEQYF. The CDR3 DNA follows: TGTGCCAGCAGTTTATCACGCAGTTACGAGCAGTACTTC.

The chain employs TRBV12-3 or TRBV12-4 and TRBJ2-3, with 8 positions matching TRBD2. J gave up 2 bases and V 6 bases, and 4 bases lay outside the gene matches. CDR3 length: 14 residues. CDR3 residues: CASRGTRYTDTQYF. The CDR3, as DNA: TGTGCCAGCAGGGGGACTAGATACACAGATACGCAGTATTTT.

This chain connects TRBV9 to TRBJ1-5, with D unresolved. The V gene lost 0 bases and the J gene lost 1 base, with 2 bases spanning the gap. The germline CDR1 and CDR2 sequences are SGDLS and YYNGEE. The CDR3 has 13 amino acids. The CDR3 region has the DNA TGTGCCAGCAGCGTAGGAAGCAATCAGCCCCAGCATTTT. Translation gives CASSVGSNQPQHF.

The chain employs TRBV4-1 and TRBJ1-1; tentative D call: TRBD1 (5 bases). CDR1 MGHRA and CDR2 YSYEKL come from the germline V gene. The CDR3 length is 15 residues. The germline V and J ends were trimmed by 0 bases and 4 bases, with 12 bases remaining between them. This CDR3 is CASSQEGGVGTEAFF. CDR3 DNA sequence: TGCGCCAGCAGCCAAGAAGGAGGGGTTGGCACTGAAGCTTTCTTT.

This chain uses TRBV7-2 with TRBJ1-1; no definite D call. The CDR3 is 13 residues long. V was cut by 5 bases and J by 6 bases, with 13 bases left in between. CDR1 is SGHTA and CDR2 is FQGNSA in the germline V gene. The CDR3 DNA reads TGTGCCAGCAGCCCAAGGGTATTAGCTGAAGCTTTCTTT. This sequence encodes CASSPRVLAEAFF.

The CDR3 nucleotides read TGTGCCAGCAGCTCAACAGGGAGCACTGAAGCTTTCTTT. Residues: CASSSTGSTEAFF. J is TRBJ1-1 and V is TRBV7-9; TRBD1 might be the D (6 bases). V was cut by 4 bases and J by 4 bases, with 10 bases left in between. CDR1 is SEHNR and CDR2 is FQNEAQ in the germline V gene (reference sequence). The CDR3 covers 13 residues.

This chain joins TRBV5-4 and TRBJ2-1, with D possibly called TRBD1 or TRBD2 (5 bases each). This CDR3 contains 12 residues. The V end was cut by 2 bases, the J end by 10 bases, with 10 bases between. Germline V gives CDR1 SGHNT, CDR2 YYREEE (reference sequence). This CDR3 is CASSFRGSEQFF. DNA of the CDR3: TGTGCCAGCAGCTTCCGGGGCAGCGAGCAGTTCTTC. The full variable domain, rest sourced from reference TRBV5-4 and TRBJ2-1, is ETGVTQSPTHLIKTRGQQVTLRCSSQSGHNTVSWYQQALGQGPQFIFQYYREEENGRGNFPPRFSGLQFPNYSSELNVNALELDDSALYLCASSFRGSEQFFGPGTRLTVL.